This T cell receptor (beta chain) was observed in a study of vaccination effects on CD4 cells after COVID-19. This table comes from immunoSEQ multiplex PCR, and its TCRdb copy is limited to in-frame clones, with some not included. The sample lists about 37,000 clones; approximately 74% were seen once. As regards this clone: Its antigen is not known.

CDR1 is MGHRA, CDR2 YSYEKL, per germline. Trimming removed 1 base from V and 2 bases from J, with 8 bases in between. This CDR3 contains 14 residues. Culturing for more than 9 days preceded CD4+ T cell isolation. This sequence was found in a human donor who received a COVID-19 vaccine. This material consisted of CD4+ T cells from PBMCs cultured without peptide, taken before COVID-19 vaccination. The gene calls are TRBV4-1 and TRBJ1-2; D is possibly TRBD1 (6 bases). The CDR3: CASSQAGTNYGYTF. CDR3 in DNA: TGCGCCAGCAGCCAAGCCGGGACAAACTATGGCTACACCTTC.